This paragraph covers one T cell receptor beta chain sequence. This clonotype was recorded a few times. Its antigen is currently not known. The input lacks base qualities; no much larger clone sits a single base away. Read against the paper, the sample's treatment or condition label means: live attenuated yellow fever vaccine strain. At each blood-draw timepoint, two biological replicates of bulk PBMCs were collected. PBMCs were isolated from peripheral blood using a standard Ficoll-Paque protocol. TriZol was used to extract RNA from bulk PBMCs, from CD4 and CD8 fractions, and from dextramer-positive and dextramer-negative fractions. Via the germline V gene, CDR1 is SGHVS and CDR2 FQNEAQ. The CDR3 has 15 amino acids, counting the end cysteine and phenylalanine. Of all the DNA, just the CDR3 is kept, 45 bases in frame from base 1. The junction shows trimming of 1 base on V and 1 base on J, and the gene matches do not reach 3 bases of it.

Synthesis of TCR cDNA relied on 5'RACE template switching, a step that introduced a universal primer site along with unique molecular identifiers. cDNA synthesis was primed from both the TCR alpha and TCR beta constant segments. Library amplification involved two PCR steps, and the second step added sample barcodes and sequencing adapters. Libraries were sequenced on Illumina HiSeq 2500 (2x100 bp) or NovaSeq (2x150 bp). Regarding the original processing steps: MIGEC handled demultiplexing of reads and collapsing into UMI consensus sequences, while MiXCR performed V(D)J alignment. Using edgeR on replicate PBMC samples, clonotypes were called vaccine-responding if FDR was below 0.01 and the log2 fold change was above 5 up to day 15. Each bulk clonotype was labeled CD4 or CD8 based on which sequenced repertoire, CD4 or CD8, contained the clonotype at higher abundance. In-frame beta chains were kept once TCRdb had trimmed the public reads at Q25 with fastp and called clones with MiXCR. Merged by CDR3 protein, the rows form single entries marked with the most common genes and DNA. TCRdb assigned the V and J calls; the authors' analysis was not used. The sample data list 500,000 to 650,000 distinct CDR3 sequences, and approximately 13% of these were observed just once. More than 12% of the sample is held by the ten biggest clonotypes.

This sample stems from a study of T cells after yellow fever vaccination (dated by TCRdb to about 2019). Broadly, across the study: The SMART-Seq v4 Ultra Low Input RNA kit was used to prepare libraries from fractions with low cell numbers. Two healthy male donors, one aged 18 to 30 and one aged 30 to 40 years, made up the cohort. Blood was collected at multiple timepoints before and after primary and secondary immunization, and bulk PBMC replicates and cell subsets were isolated. Bulk TCR alpha and beta repertoires were sequenced longitudinally to track T-cell clones before and after primary and booster YFV17D yellow fever vaccination.

Study-wide findings and limitations: Because abundant contaminating clonotypes from the bulk population could be contained in FACS-sorted repertoires, computational filtering was required. After the booster, most of the clones that had expanded following primary vaccination were detected again (around 97% of CD4 and around 87% of CD8), which suggests that memory was broadly maintained. A small fraction of clonotypes showed up in both the CD4 and CD8 compartments, probably as a result of convergent recombination. Only a couple of donors were included in the study, so the extent to which the findings can be generalized is limited. Compared with the primary T-cell response, the secondary T-cell response was faster but weaker, reaching its peak on day 5 rather than on day 15.

This chain is built from TRBV7-8 and TRBJ2-7, with 8 bases matching TRBD1. The TCR comes from a man aged 25 to 40 who received the YFV17D yellow fever vaccine. This specimen was PBMCs, taken on the day of the yellow fever booster vaccination. The sequenced DNA: TGTGCCAGCAGCTTAGGTCGGGACAGGTCCTACGAGCAGTACTTC. This encodes CASSLGRDRSYEQYF.